What follows describes a single T cell receptor (beta chain). Trimming at V came to 2 bases and at J to 6 bases, leaving 11 bases not matched to a gene. CDR3 length: 18 amino acids. The germline V gene encodes CDR1 MNHEY and CDR2 SMNVEV (reference sequence). This sample is drawn from a study of blood T cell repertoires in COVID-19. Study overall: Some COVID-19 samples were acute and others convalescent; all came from the United States, Italy and Spain. PBMCs, B-cell-depleted T cells, or T cells were the source of the cDNA or gDNA that made up the material.

In the original workflow: Estimated nucleated cell counts came from reference gene primer amplification. Repertoires were generated with immunoSEQ multiplex PCR, while TCRdb's copy carries only in-frame clones and drops some. The D gene and trimming were derived from the DNA, and the V and J assignments and clone size from that table. The data show about 220,000 clones, 65% to 90% seen once. The sequence came from a human donor in a cohort sampled during active COVID-19. This chain uses TRBV27 with TRBJ2-7, with 15 positions matching TRBD2. Sequencing was carried out using peripheral blood. The CDR3 spells CASSLKLSGGLAGGEQYF. CDR3 DNA sequence: TGTGCCAGCAGTTTAAAGTTGTCCGGGGGACTAGCGGGAGGCGAGCAGTACTTC.